These 32 T cell receptor beta chains were all obtained from the same sample, sequenced in a study of blood T cell repertoires in COVID-19. The protocol was immunoSEQ multiplex PCR, while the TCRdb copy is restricted to in-frame clones and leaves out a portion. The sample lists 130,000 to 150,000 clones; 80% to 90% were seen once. The sequenced material came from peripheral blood. Receptors were obtained from a woman aged 45-59 years with active or convalescent COVID-19.

The chain combines TRBV28 with TRBJ1-2, with TRBD1 matching 8 bases. Unmatched junction bases numbered 7, after V lost 6 bases and J lost 4 bases. Germline CDR1 reads MDHEN; CDR2 reads SYDVKM. CDR3 size: 14 residues. The CDR3 nucleotides are TGTGCCAGCAGGGGCGGACAGGGCGGCTATGGCTACACCTTC. It codes for CASRGGQGGYGYTF.

V is TRBV11-2 and J is TRBJ1-1; D ambiguous. The germline V gene has CDR1 SGHAT and CDR2 FQNNGV. Trimming shortened V by 1 base and J by 1 base, and 13 bases separated the two germline ends. The CDR3 is 16 amino acids. The CDR3 sequence: CASSLVGSGSNTEAFF. CDR3 in DNA: TGTGCCAGCAGCTTAGTAGGCTCAGGTTCGAACACTGAAGCTTTCTTT.

This clone was seen only once. This chain joins TRBV11-3 and TRBJ2-2; D is ambiguous. CDR3 length equals 14 residues. Germline V lookup: CDR1 SGHNT, CDR2 YENEEA. The V end lost 5 bases, the J end lost 6 bases, and 13 bases lay between the germline ends. The CDR3 bases are TGTGCCAGCAGCCTCCAACTCGCGGCCGGGGAGCTGTTTTTT. This translates into CASSLQLAAGELFF. Using reference TRBV11-3 and TRBJ2-2 for the parts outside the CDR3, the full variable domain is EAGVVQSPRYKIIEKKQPVAFWCNPISGHNTLYWYLQNLGQGPELLIRYENEEAVDDSQLPKDRFSAERLKGVDSTLKIQPAELGDSAVYLCASSLQLAAGELFFGEGSRLTVL.

The chain recombines TRBV7-6 with TRBJ2-2; weak D call: TRBD1 (7 bases). Germline V CDR1 and CDR2: SGHVS, FNYEAQ. Trimming cost V 7 bases and J 0 bases, with 15 bases left between them. The CDR3 extends over 16 amino acids. The CDR3 nucleotides read TGTGCCAGCAATGGGGGGACAGTCGCGAACACCGGGGAGCTGTTTTTT. Amino acid sequence: CASNGGTVANTGELFF.

This clone has a handful of counts. This rearrangement joins TRBV5-1 to TRBJ2-2; weak D call: TRBD1 (6 bases). CDR3 size: 15 residues. The germline CDR1 and CDR2 sequences are SGHRS and YFSETQ. Trimming left V 1 base short and J 4 bases short, with 11 bases between. DNA of the CDR3: TGCGCCAGCAGCTTGACAGGGCCTGGCACCGGGGAGCTGTTTTTT. Residues: CASSLTGPGTGELFF.

The CDR3, as DNA: TGTGCCAGCAGCCAATCCCCCGGACAGGGGACTGAAGCTTTCTTT. This gives the protein CASSQSPGQGTEAFF. V gene TRBV3-1 (or the pseudogene TRBV3-2) combines with J gene TRBJ1-1; 9 positions agree with TRBD1. The CDR3 spans 15 residues. Looked up from germline, CDR1 is LGHDT and CDR2 is YNNKEL (reference sequence). With 2 bases clipped from V and 5 bases from J, the junction kept 6 bases outside the gene matches.

This clone was recorded only once. The chain uses TRBV19 and TRBJ2-3, with a weak D call TRBD2 (6 bases). V lost 2 bases and J lost 11, with 17 bases in between. Germline V CDR1 and CDR2: LNHDA, SQIVND (reference sequence). CDR3 length: 14 residues. CDR3 nucleotide sequence: TGTGCCAGTAGTATATCGTACCGACTAGTGGAGCAGTATTTT. Its protein product is CASSISYRLVEQYF.

The rearrangement joins TRBV28 to TRBJ1-3; 8 bases are shared with TRBD1. There are 15 residues in the CDR3. Germline trimming cut 1 base from V and 6 bases from J; bases unmatched to any gene: 5. Germline V gene data show CDR1 as MDHEN and CDR2 as SYDVKM. The DNA of the CDR3 is TGTGCCAGCAGTTTATTCCAGGGGGCCTTAAACACCATATATTTT. The encoded protein is CASSLFQGALNTIYF.

The rearrangement links TRBV19 to TRBJ1-5; D may be TRBD1 (5 bases). The germline CDR1 and CDR2 sequences are LNHDA and SQIVND (reference sequence). V was cut by 10 bases and J by 4 bases, with 17 bases left in between. The CDR3 consists of 14 residues. CDR3 sequence: CATIPGGANQPQHF. CDR3 DNA sequence: TGTGCCACCATCCCAGGAGGGGCGAATCAGCCCCAGCATTTT.

The CDR3 DNA reads TGCGCCAGCAGCCAGTTGGGAGGCCCTAACTATGGCTACACCTTC. It yields the protein CASSQLGGPNYGYTF. The genes are TRBV5-1 and TRBJ1-2; D is undetermined. The ends were cut back, 4 bases at V and 0 bases at J, with 13 bases in the middle. This CDR3 has 15 residues. Per the germline V gene, CDR1 is SGHRS and CDR2 is YFSETQ.

The rearrangement uses TRBV10-1 and TRBJ2-1; 9 bases line up with TRBD2. Losses at the gene ends were 5 bases for V and 6 bases for J; bases not matched to a gene: 11. The CDR3 has 16 residues. The germline CDR1 and CDR2 sequences are WNHNN and SYGVQD (reference sequence). The CDR3 protein is CASSSFHGGGGNEQFF. CDR3 sequence (DNA): TGCGCCAGCAGTTCCTTTCATGGCGGGGGGGGCAATGAGCAGTTCTTC.

In the case of this clone: At one boundary the junction diverges from the germline segment, which might be a read error. The chain recombines TRBV19 with TRBJ1-2; TRBD1 aligns across 7 bases. The CDR3 extends over 15 amino acids. Germline assignment: CDR1 LNHDA and CDR2 SQIVND (reference sequence). This chain's CDR3 is CASSIRQGANYGYTF. In DNA form, the CDR3 reads TGTGCCAGCAGTATCCGACAGGGTGCTAACTATGGCTACACCTTC.

This clone was seen a single time. V and J are TRBV28 and TRBJ2-5; 10 nucleotides line up with TRBD2. Germline CDR1 is MDHEN and CDR2 is SYDVKM. The V and J ends lost 3 bases and 5 bases, in that order; junction bases with no gene match: 9. CDR3 length: 16 residues. CDR3: CASSLSSSGRAETQYF. CDR3 sequence (DNA): TGTGCCAGCAGTTTGTCTTCTAGCGGGAGAGCGGAGACCCAGTACTTC.

The DNA of the CDR3 is TGTGCCAGTAGGCCGGGACAGGGGTCCTACGAGCAGTACTTC. Protein sequence: CASRPGQGSYEQYF. The chain uses TRBV19 and TRBJ2-7; 10 bases line up with TRBD1. Germline loops: CDR1 LNHDA, CDR2 SQIVND (reference sequence). The CDR3 spans 14 residues. V dropped 6 bases and J dropped 1; count of bases not matched to a gene: 3.

V usage is TRBV7-8 and J usage is TRBJ1-4; the D is unclear. The V gene's germline CDR1 is SGHVS and CDR2 FQNEAQ. The CDR3 has 15 amino acids. V was pared by 1 base and J by 3 bases, with 9 bases between. The CDR3 sequence: CASSLDGGSNEKLFF. For the CDR3, the DNA is TGTGCCAGCAGCTTAGATGGCGGATCTAATGAAAAACTGTTTTTT.

The chain joins TRBV18 to TRBJ1-3; 7 bases map to TRBD1. Looked up from germline, CDR1 is KGHSH and CDR2 is LQKENI. The CDR3 is made up of 16 amino acids. V was pared by 3 bases and J by 0 bases, with 5 bases of the junction left unmatched. DNA for the CDR3: TGTGCCAGCTCACCTGGACAGGTTTCCTCTGGAAACACCATATATTTT. Translating gives CASSPGQVSSGNTIYF.

This clone was seen only once. The chain combines TRBV6-5 with TRBJ1-4; a possible D gene is TRBD1 (6 bases). Germline loops: CDR1 MNHEY, CDR2 SVGAGI. The CDR3 loop spans 14 amino acids. Deletions cut 2 bases from V and 10 bases from J, with 14 bases between. CDR3 residues: CASSYGQPSSKLFF. DNA for the CDR3: TGTGCCAGCAGTTACGGACAGCCAAGTTCAAAACTGTTTTTT.

This clone showed up just once. V and J are TRBV27 and TRBJ1-5; 9 nucleotides agree with TRBD1. Germline V CDR1 and CDR2: MNHEY, SMNVEV (reference sequence). The CDR3 has 14 amino acids. The trim removed 8 bases at V and 7 bases at J, leaving 9 bases unmatched. The CDR3, as DNA: TGTGCCAGCCAAGTGAGGACAGGGGAGCAGCCCCAGCATTTT. Protein: CASQVRTGEQPQHF.

The chain has TRBV5-4 and TRBJ1-6; perhaps TRBD1 as D (6 bases). Trimming took off 4 bases at V and 8 bases at J, with 10 bases between the two ends. The CDR3 loop spans 13 amino acids. CDR1 is SGHNT, CDR2 YYREEE, per germline (reference sequence). Here the CDR3 DNA reads TGTGCCAGCAGCCCACACAGGGATTCACCCCTCCACTTT. Translation: CASSPHRDSPLHF.

In this sample, this clone turned up a few times. The chain joins TRBV6-1 to TRBJ1-2; 10 bases agree with TRBD1. The germline CDR1 and CDR2 sequences are MNHNS and SASEGT. The length of the CDR3 is 16 residues. V gave up 2 bases and J gave up 6 bases; unmatched junction bases: 9. The CDR3 region has the DNA TGTGCCAGCAGTGAATGGGCGCGGGACAGGGGTCATGGCTACACCTTC. It is translated as CASSEWARDRGHGYTF.

The chain links TRBV29-1 to TRBJ1-3; TRBD1 matches 9 bases. Germline V CDR1 and CDR2: SQVTM, ANQGSEA. The CDR3 is made up of 17 amino acids. The J segment lost 0 bases and the V segment lost 1 base, leaving 7 bases of the junction unmatched. The CDR3 sequence is CSVEVWDRDFSGNTIYF. CDR3 in DNA: TGCAGCGTTGAAGTTTGGGACAGGGACTTCTCTGGAAACACCATATATTTT.

J is TRBJ1-5 and V is TRBV14; TRBD1 aligns across 7 bases. CDR1 is SGHDN, CDR2 FVKESK, per germline. This CDR3 has 14 residues. Trimming at V came to 10 bases and at J to 4 bases, leaving 10 bases not matched to a gene. The CDR3 is CANESTGENQPQHF. The CDR3 DNA is TGTGCCAACGAGAGCACAGGGGAGAATCAGCCCCAGCATTTT.

This clone occurred once. The J gene is TRBJ1-1, the V gene TRBV18; TRBD1 agrees at 11 bases. Germline-derived CDR1 and CDR2 are KGHSH and LQKENI. The CDR3 spans 14 residues. V trimming: 5 bases; J trimming: 4 bases; junction bases outside the gene matches: 3. This chain's CDR3 is CASSSGTGGTEAFF. The CDR3 DNA reads TGTGCCAGCTCATCCGGGACAGGGGGCACTGAAGCTTTCTTT.

The gene calls are TRBV7-2 and TRBJ1-5, with D unclear. V lost 5 bases and J 3 bases, leaving 17 bases between the germline ends. The CDR3 totals 16 residues. The germline gives CDR1 SGHTA, CDR2 FQGNSA. The CDR3 spells CASSINRGSPNQPQHF. The CDR3 coding sequence is TGTGCCAGCAGCATAAATCGAGGTTCCCCCAATCAGCCCCAGCATTTT.

CDR3 in amino acids: CASSLSTVPTEQYF. DNA of the CDR3: TGCGCCAGCAGCTTGTCGACAGTTCCTACGGAGCAGTACTTC. This chain connects TRBV5-1 to TRBJ2-7; D possibly corresponds to TRBD1 (5 bases). The V and J ends lost 1 base and 7 bases respectively, with 15 bases between them. Germline-derived CDR1 and CDR2 are SGHRS and YFSETQ. The CDR3 loop spans 14 amino acids. Variable domain in full (rest from reference TRBV5-1 and TRBJ2-7): KAGVTQTPRYLIKTRGQQVTLSCSPISGHRSVSWYQQTPGQGLQFLFEYFSETQRNKGNFPGRFSGRQFSNSRSEMNVSTLELGDSALYLCASSLSTVPTEQYFGPGTRLTVT.

The chain combines TRBV7-9 with TRBJ1-1; TRBD1 agrees at 7 bases. Looked up from germline, CDR1 is SEHNR and CDR2 is FQNEAQ (reference sequence). Germline trimming cut 3 bases from V and 0 bases from J; bases unmatched to any gene: 4. The CDR3 loop spans 15 amino acids. CDR3 region: CASSLGDSLNTEAFF. Written as DNA, the CDR3 is TGTGCCAGCAGCTTGGGGGACAGTCTGAACACTGAAGCTTTCTTT.

In this sample, this clone turned up once. The CDR3 sequence is CASSLDRAGELFF. DNA of the CDR3: TGTGCCAGCAGCTTGGACAGGGCCGGGGAGCTGTTTTTT. The chain couples TRBV11-1 to TRBJ2-2; TRBD1 matches at 8 bases. The CDR3 has 13 residues. The ends lost 3 bases at V and 6 bases at J; junction bases unmatched: 0. Germline V lookup: CDR1 SGHAT, CDR2 FQDESV (reference sequence).

The V call is TRBV20-1, the J call TRBJ1-2; TRBD1 matches 7 bases. This CDR3 comprises 13 residues. From germline, CDR1 is DFQATT and CDR2 SNEGSKA (reference sequence). The junction had 5 bases not matched to a gene; V was cut back by 3 bases and J by 4 bases. The CDR3 nucleotides are TGCAGTGCTAGTCAAGGGGGCATCTATGGCTACACCTTC. This gives the protein CSASQGGIYGYTF.

This clone appeared a single time. The CDR3: CASSLAGMAAGNIHEQYF. Here the CDR3 DNA reads TGCGCCAGCAGCTTGGCCGGGATGGCAGCGGGAAACATCCACGAGCAGTACTTC. The chain recombines TRBV5-1 with TRBJ2-7; 7 bases align to TRBD2. The CDR3 sequence is 18 residues long. With 0 bases clipped from V and 5 bases from J, the junction kept 17 bases outside the gene matches. Germline CDR1 and CDR2: SGHRS and YFSETQ.

The CDR3 DNA sequence: TGTGCCAGCAGTTTACTGGCGGGAGGGGCAGATACGCAGTATTTT. This sequence encodes CASSLLAGGADTQYF. The chain uses TRBV28 and TRBJ2-3; TRBD2 matches at 9 bases. V shed 2 bases, J shed 4 bases, and the junction held 4 bases outside the gene matches. CDR3 length: 15 residues. CDR1 MDHEN and CDR2 SYDVKM come from the germline V gene.

This chain links TRBV5-1 with TRBJ1-4, with D possibly TRBD1 on 6 matching bases. The length of the CDR3 is 14 residues. The V gene lost 4 bases and the J gene lost 4 bases, with 11 bases spanning the gap. CDR1 and CDR2 from the germline V gene are SGHRS and YFSETQ. This CDR3 reads CASSTGQINEKLFF. The CDR3 DNA reads TGCGCCAGCAGCACAGGACAGATTAATGAAAAACTGTTTTTT.

This clone was detected only a few times. This chain uses TRBV7-9 with TRBJ2-5; TRBD2 is a possible D gene (6 bases). CDR1 and CDR2 from the germline V gene are SEHNR and FQNEAQ (reference sequence). V lost 5 bases, J lost 5 bases, and 21 bases lay in between. There are 16 residues in the CDR3. The CDR3 here is CASSIEPGPREETQYF. CDR3 bases: TGTGCCAGCAGCATTGAGCCGGGCCCCCGGGAGGAGACCCAGTACTTC.